The text below deals with one T cell receptor beta chain. The sample belongs to a study of tumor-infiltrating lymphocytes in primary liver carcinoma. On the study more broadly: Men and women, 30 to 69 years of age, made up the patients.

Both blood RNA, taken from unsorted whole blood, and germline DNA were extracted. TCR beta cDNA was prepared out of approximately 470 ng total RNA by means of a constant-region primer. Each TCR beta library was derived from three nested multiplex PCR rounds that employed slightly modified ARM-PCR. The opening two PCR rounds, around 9 cycles each, paired TRBV1-TRBV30 forward primers with a C-beta reverse primer. A single record per CDR3 protein comes from TCRdb applying MiXCR to the multiplex PCR reads. The sample has about 320,000 distinct CDR3 sequences; less than 75% are singletons. From germline, CDR1 is ENHRY and CDR2 SYGVKD. The CDR3 length is 15 residues. V lost 8 bases and J 0 bases, leaving 13 bases between the germline ends.

The sequence derives from a man aged 35 to 55 with primary liver carcinoma and hepatitis B virus infection. Sequenced sample: peripheral blood. The rearrangement joins TRBV10-3 to TRBJ2-2; D may correspond to TRBD1 or TRBD2 (5 bases each). The CDR3 spells CAISGTTANTGELFF. In nucleotides, the CDR3 is TGTGCCATCTCCGGGACGACCGCGAACACCGGGGAGCTGTTTTTT.